This entry concerns a single T cell receptor beta chain. The source of the sample is a study of blood T cells in healthy people across ages. The CDR3 consists of 14 residues. The germline V and J ends were trimmed by 3 bases and 2 bases, with 9 bases remaining between them. CDR1 is MGHDK and CDR2 is SYGVNS in the germline V gene. A sample-barcoded 5' primer and a J-beta primer mix were used in a second PCR of roughly 7 to 11 cycles. TCRdb fed the 5' RACE reads into MiXCR, producing one record per CDR3 protein. The sample has roughly 680,000 distinct CDR3 sequences; roughly 21% are singletons. This chain uses TRBV25-1 with TRBJ2-3; maybe TRBD1 (6 bases). Source material: blood. The sequence derives from a man aged 65-85 years in good health. CDR3 amino acids: CASSDGQITDTQYF. The CDR3 coding sequence is TGTGCCAGCAGTGATGGACAGATCACAGATACGCAGTATTTT.